This T cell receptor (beta chain) was captured by sequencing in a study of CD8+CD57+ T cells in acquired aplastic anemia. According to the study, genomic DNA was the template for TCR beta VDJ and CDR3 profiling. TCRdb reprocessed the reads with MiXCR, giving one entry per CDR3 protein. The data hold about 180,000 distinct CDR3 sequences, with roughly half observed a single time. The CDR3 loop spans 14 amino acids. V lost 6 bases, J lost 8 bases, and 9 bases stayed unmatched. This clonotype has at least ten counts. What was sequenced was sorted CD4+, CD8+, or CD8+CD57+ T cells (not recorded which) from PBMCs. The clonotype comes from a human donor in good health. The chain has TRBV12-3 or TRBV12-4 and TRBJ1-2; TRBD1 matches at 10 bases. The CDR3 region has the DNA TGTGCCAGCAGGAAGACAGGGGGCATAGAGGGCTACACCTTC. Its protein product is CASRKTGGIEGYTF.